Shown below are 25 T cell receptor beta chains from a single sample sequenced in a study of somatic mutations in cytotoxic T cells in rheumatoid arthritis. This table comes from immunoSEQ multiplex PCR, and its TCRdb copy is limited to in-frame clones, with some not included. The sample comprises 15,000 to 20,000 clones, roughly 80% of which are singletons, and approximately 20% rests with the top ten. The sample consisted of CD8+ T cells sorted from blood. The receptors stem from a woman aged 55-75 years in good health.

This chain joins TRBV5-6 and TRBJ1-2; D is uncertain. The germline gives CDR1 SGHDT, CDR2 YYEEEE. The CDR3 is 18 residues long. The ends were cut back, 4 bases at V and 0 bases at J, with 22 bases in the middle. The CDR3 region is CASSDRVRRGSANYGYTF. Written as DNA, the CDR3 is TGTGCCAGCAGCGACCGGGTGAGGAGAGGGTCGGCTAACTATGGCTACACCTTC.

The rearrangement uses TRBV2 and TRBJ1-2; D remains ambiguous. Germline V gives CDR1 SNHLY, CDR2 FYNNEI. This CDR3 contains 10 residues. V lost 6 bases and J 6 bases, leaving 5 bases between the germline ends. The CDR3 DNA reads as TGTGCCAGCAGCCCCGATGGCTACACCTTC. Residues: CASSPDGYTF.

The chain carries TRBV6-4 and TRBJ1-1; no definite D call. Germline values: CDR1 MRHNA, CDR2 SNTAGT. The CDR3 length is 15 residues. Trimming removed 7 bases at V and 0 bases at J, with 15 bases between. CDR3 sequence: CASTAEAGMNTEAFF. CDR3 nucleotides: TGTGCCAGCACCGCAGAGGCAGGAATGAACACTGAAGCTTTCTTT.

This sequence joins TRBV4-1 and TRBJ2-7, with no clear D. CDR3 length: 14 residues. V dropped 0 bases and J dropped 0 bases, with 6 bases sitting between them. The germline gives CDR1 MGHRA, CDR2 YSYEKL. CDR3 sequence (DNA): TGCGCCAGCAGCCAAGACCCTAGCTCCTACGAGCAGTACTTC. This translates into CASSQDPSSYEQYF.

The chain uses TRBV5-1 and TRBJ2-6, with TRBD1 as a possible D gene (6 bases). V was trimmed by 0 bases and J by 2 bases, leaving 12 bases between them. The CDR3 loop spans 17 amino acids. CDR1 is SGHRS, CDR2 YFSETQ, per germline. The CDR3 here is CASSLETNRAGANVLTF. The CDR3 DNA reads TGCGCCAGCAGCTTGGAGACGAACAGGGCTGGGGCCAACGTCCTGACTTTC.

CDR3 protein: CASAKTSGGNEQFF. In nucleotides, the CDR3 is TGTGCCAGCGCCAAGACTAGCGGGGGCAATGAGCAGTTCTTC. The V gene is TRBV5-4, the J gene TRBJ2-1; TRBD2 matches at 12 bases. CDR3 length: 14 amino acids. Per the germline V gene, CDR1 is SGHNT and CDR2 is YYREEE (reference sequence). V was clipped by 7 bases and J by 6 bases; unmatched bases: 5.

As concerns this clone: This may arise from a read error, as a much more abundant clone is one base away. This CDR3 is missing its conserved last phenylalanine or tryptophan, likely due to a read error. The gene calls are TRBV10-3 and TRBJ1-5; D is unclear. With 2 bases removed from V and 3 bases from J, the gap between germline ends came to 11 bases. The CDR3 is 15 amino acids. The germline V gene encodes CDR1 ENHRY and CDR2 SYGVKD. The CDR3 DNA reads TGTGCCATCAGTGAGAAGGGTCCCCTCAATCAGCCCCAGCATCTT. It encodes CAISEKGPLNQPQHL.

This chain links TRBV4-1 with TRBJ2-3; D may match TRBD1 or TRBD2 (5 bases each). The V end lost 4 bases, the J end lost 3 bases, and 14 bases lay between the germline ends. Germline CDR1 is MGHRA and CDR2 is YSYEKL. The CDR3 sequence is 15 residues long. CDR3 in amino acids: CASSLGTPGTDTQYF. The CDR3 nucleotides read TGCGCCAGCAGCCTCGGGACCCCGGGTACAGATACGCAGTATTTT.

This clone occurred a few times. V gene TRBV6-6 combines with J gene TRBJ1-1; 11 bases fit TRBD1. The CDR3 has 15 amino acids. V was clipped by 5 bases and J by 4 bases; unmatched bases: 6. The V gene's germline CDR1 is MNHNY and CDR2 SVGAGI (reference sequence). DNA of the CDR3: TGTGCCAGCAGTACCCCCGGGACAGGGGGCACTGAAGCTTTCTTT. It codes for CASSTPGTGGTEAFF.

The CDR3 loop reads CASSLIGISSYNEQFF. The CDR3 DNA follows: TGTGCCAGCAGCTTAATAGGGATCAGCTCCTACAATGAGCAGTTCTTC. The rearrangement links TRBV11-1 to TRBJ2-1, with unresolved D. Trimming took 2 bases from V and 0 from J, leaving 11 bases between them. The CDR3 covers 16 residues. The germline V gene encodes CDR1 SGHAT and CDR2 FQDESV (reference sequence).

V and J are TRBV6-1 and TRBJ1-1; TRBD1 agrees at 10 bases. This CDR3 has 13 amino acids. From germline, CDR1 is MNHNS and CDR2 SASEGT. The V and J ends lost 8 bases and 5 bases, in that order; junction bases with no gene match: 5. CDR3 sequence: CASGTGAHTEAFF. As DNA, the CDR3 is TGTGCCAGCGGGACAGGGGCCCATACTGAAGCTTTCTTT.

The chain is built from TRBV11-2 and TRBJ2-5, with D perhaps being TRBD1 or TRBD2 (6 bases each). Germline V gene sequence: CDR1 SGHAT, CDR2 FQNNGV. Between the trimmed V and J ends, which lost 6 bases and 0 bases, there was a span of 17 bases. There are 16 residues in the CDR3. CDR3 residues: CASRQRGEWHQETQYF. As DNA, the CDR3 is TGTGCCAGCAGACAGAGGGGGGAATGGCACCAAGAGACCCAGTACTTC.

V usage is TRBV5-1 and J usage is TRBJ2-1; 10 nucleotides agree with TRBD1. The CDR3 runs to 15 residues. Trimming at V came to 4 bases and at J to 6 bases, leaving 7 bases not matched to a gene. CDR1 SGHRS and CDR2 YFSETQ come from the germline V gene. In nucleotides, the CDR3 is TGCGCCAGCAGCGGGTGGGACAGGGGATCCAATGAGCAGTTCTTC. It is translated as CASSGWDRGSNEQFF. The full variable domain, completed using reference TRBV5-1 and TRBJ2-1, is KAGVTQTPRYLIKTRGQQVTLSCSPISGHRSVSWYQQTPGQGLQFLFEYFSETQRNKGNFPGRFSGRQFSNSRSEMNVSTLELGDSALYLCASSGWDRGSNEQFFGPGTRLTVL.

J is TRBJ2-2 and V is TRBV5-4; D is perhaps TRBD1 (6 bases). V lost 2 bases to trimming and J lost 3 bases, with 26 bases between them. Per the germline V gene, CDR1 is SGHNT and CDR2 is YYREEE (reference sequence). This CDR3 is built from 20 residues. CDR3 sequence: CASSFYFRDIHPVDTGELFF. CDR3 sequence (DNA): TGTGCCAGCAGCTTCTATTTCCGGGACATCCACCCGGTGGACACCGGGGAGCTGTTTTTT.

The chain employs TRBV6-5 and TRBJ1-1; D unclear. The V end lost 6 bases, the J end lost 0 bases, and 8 bases lay between the germline ends. CDR1 is MNHEY and CDR2 is SVGAGI in the germline V gene. CDR3 length: 13 residues. The CDR3, as DNA: TGTGCCAGCAGCCTCATCATGAACACTGAAGCTTTCTTT. Its translation is CASSLIMNTEAFF.

The V and J genes are TRBV7-2 and TRBJ1-5; D is unresolved. This CDR3 spans 16 amino acids. V lost 1 base and J 0 bases, leaving 10 bases between the germline ends. Germline CDR1 and CDR2: SGHTA and FQGNSA. CDR3 DNA sequence: TGTGCCAGCAGCTTAGGGATACCTTATAGCAATCAGCCCCAGCATTTT. Its protein is CASSLGIPYSNQPQHF.

The chain recombines TRBV6-1 with TRBJ1-1; 11 positions agree with TRBD1. CDR3 length: 15 residues. With 1 base clipped from V and 4 bases from J, the junction kept 2 bases outside the gene matches. Per the germline V gene, CDR1 is MNHNS and CDR2 is SASEGT. The chain's CDR3 is CASSEEGTGGTEAFF. The CDR3 DNA reads as TGTGCCAGCAGTGAAGAAGGGACAGGGGGCACTGAAGCTTTCTTT.

The V gene is TRBV19, the J gene TRBJ2-3; 11 bases fit TRBD2. V lost 6 bases, J lost 1 base, and 3 bases stayed unmatched. Germline CDR1 and CDR2: LNHDA and SQIVND (reference sequence). The CDR3 length is 15 residues. CDR3 protein: CASSLTSGGTDTQYF. The CDR3 nucleotides read TGTGCCAGTAGCTTGACTAGCGGGGGCACAGATACGCAGTATTTT.

The chain carries TRBV19 and TRBJ1-1; maybe TRBD1 (5 bases). This CDR3 contains 13 residues. CDR1 LNHDA and CDR2 SQIVND come from the germline V gene (reference sequence). V was cut by 7 bases and J by 6 bases, with 15 bases left in between. CDR3 residues: CASNGDGVSEAFF. CDR3 coding DNA: TGTGCCAGTAACGGGGACGGTGTTTCTGAAGCTTTCTTT.

This rearrangement joins TRBV19 to TRBJ1-1; a possible D gene is TRBD1 (6 bases). Germline values: CDR1 LNHDA, CDR2 SQIVND (reference sequence). CDR3 length: 13 residues. Trimming took 3 bases from V and 4 from J, leaving 9 bases between them. As DNA, the CDR3 is TGTGCCAGTAGTATGGGGGCATCCACTGAAGCTTTCTTT. It encodes CASSMGASTEAFF.

J is TRBJ1-2 and V is TRBV4-1; no firm D call. The CDR3 length is 13 residues. Per the germline V gene, CDR1 is MGHRA and CDR2 is YSYEKL. V was cut by 8 bases and J by 2 bases, with 12 bases left in between. The CDR3 coding sequence is TGCGCCAGCTCGGTAGGGCAGAACTATGGCTACACCTTC. It translates to CASSVGQNYGYTF.

The rearrangement links TRBV29-1 to TRBJ2-7; D gene uncertain. The CDR3 consists of 12 residues. In germline, CDR1 is SQVTM, CDR2 ANQGSEA. Between the trimmed V and J ends, which lost 0 bases and 2 bases, there was a span of 5 bases. The CDR3 sequence: CSVEEGTYEQYF. In DNA form, the CDR3 reads TGCAGCGTTGAAGAGGGTACCTACGAGCAGTACTTC.

V gene TRBV6-1 combines with J gene TRBJ2-3, with 9 bases fitting TRBD1. The ends lost 1 base at V and 2 bases at J; junction bases unmatched: 1. The CDR3 spans 15 residues. Germline loops: CDR1 MNHNS, CDR2 SASEGT. DNA for the CDR3: TGTGCCAGCAGTGAAGGGACAGGGGACACAGATACGCAGTATTTT. It encodes CASSEGTGDTDTQYF.

J is TRBJ2-7 and V is TRBV9, with TRBD2 matching over 12 bases. The CDR3 spans 15 residues. V lost 3 bases, J lost 3 bases, and 4 bases stayed unmatched. Germline-derived CDR1 and CDR2 are SGDLS and YYNGEE. This CDR3 is CASSAGTSGFYEQYF. The CDR3 coding sequence is TGTGCCAGCAGCGCCGGGACTAGCGGGTTCTACGAGCAGTACTTC. Complete variable domain (other parts from reference TRBV9 and TRBJ2-7): DSGVTQTPKHLITATGQRVTLRCSPRSGDLSVYWYQQSLDQGLQFLIQYYNGEERAKGNILERFSAQQFPDLHSELNLSSLELGDSALYFCASSAGTSGFYEQYFGPGTRLTVT.

Concerning this clone: Other DNA sequences in this specimen translate into the identical CDR3. V gene TRBV27 combines with J gene TRBJ2-7; TRBD1 is a possible D gene (6 bases). Germline assignment: CDR1 MNHEY and CDR2 SMNVEV (reference sequence). The CDR3 length is 15 residues. V was cut by 3 bases and J by 0 bases, with 12 bases left in between. CDR3 nucleotides: TGTGCCAGCAGTTTTGGGCAGGGGAGCTCCTACGAGCAGTACTTC. Protein sequence: CASSFGQGSSYEQYF.